The 22 T cell receptor beta chains presented below share a single source sample, sequenced in a study of T cells in Graves' hyperthyroidism and ophthalmopathy. RNA transcripts gave rise to amplified TCR beta CDR3 regions. The HTBI primer set served for first-round RT-PCR of the TCR CDR3. TCRdb processed the multiplex PCR reads anew with MiXCR; each CDR3 protein has one entry. Altogether hundreds of thousands of distinct CDR3 sequences are present, roughly 40% being singletons, with the ten largest covering 7.5% to 9.5%. The sample taken for sequencing was blood. The receptor source for this set is a young man with Graves' hyperthyroidism.

This clonotype was seen a few times. V usage is TRBV6-6 and J usage is TRBJ1-5; D is ambiguous. The V gene's germline CDR1 is MNHNY and CDR2 SVGAGI (reference sequence). CDR3 length: 15 residues. V was cut by 0 bases and J by 0 bases, with 6 bases left in between. CDR3 coding DNA: TGTGCCAGCAGTTACTCAGAGAATAGCAATCAGCCCCAGCATTTT. Residues: CASSYSENSNQPQHF.

This clonotype occurred many times. The chain links TRBV7-3 to TRBJ1-1; no clear D gene. From germline, CDR1 is SGHTA and CDR2 FQGTGA. Between the trimmed V and J ends, which lost 2 bases and 7 bases, there was a span of 8 bases. CDR3 length: 12 amino acids. The DNA for the CDR3 is TGTGCCAGCAGCTTACCGGATGATGAAGCTTTCTTT. This sequence encodes CASSLPDDEAFF.

V gene TRBV7-9 combines with J gene TRBJ2-7; D unresolved. CDR1 SEHNR and CDR2 FQNEAQ come from the germline V gene (reference sequence). V lost 5 bases and J 6 bases, leaving 17 bases between the germline ends. The CDR3 is 14 residues long. In nucleotides, the CDR3 is TGTGCCAGCAGCCTTCTGGCAGAATTCGGCGAGCAGTACTTC. This encodes CASSLLAEFGEQYF.

V gene TRBV7-3 combines with J gene TRBJ2-5, with D possibly TRBD2 on 6 matching bases. Per the germline V gene, CDR1 is SGHTA and CDR2 is FQGTGA. The V and J ends lost 7 bases and 7 bases respectively, with 16 bases between them. This CDR3 is 13 amino acids long. CDR3 sequence reads: CASTMRRGPTQYF. The CDR3 coding sequence is TGTGCCAGCACCATGAGGAGGGGCCCGACCCAGTACTTC.

This clonotype occurred a few times. J is TRBJ2-5 and V is TRBV7-9; no clear D. Trimming took 5 bases from V and 6 from J, leaving 16 bases between them. The CDR3 totals 14 residues. Germline CDR1 and CDR2: SEHNR and FQNEAQ (reference sequence). The CDR3 region is CASSGPVGRKTQYF. The CDR3 nucleotides are TGTGCCAGCAGCGGCCCGGTGGGTCGGAAGACCCAGTACTTC.

V is TRBV7-9 and J is TRBJ1-2; D unclear. Germline-derived CDR1 and CDR2 are SEHNR and FQNEAQ (reference sequence). The V end was cut by 3 bases, the J end by 4 bases, with 12 bases between. The CDR3 contains 14 residues. For the CDR3, the DNA is TGTGCCAGCAGCTTGGTGGGTTATAGCTATGGCTACACCTTC. Encoded protein: CASSLVGYSYGYTF.

The table lists this clonotype with many counts. The chain couples TRBV4-3 to TRBJ1-5; D not certain. The CDR3 has 14 amino acids. Germline values: CDR1 LGHNA, CDR2 YSLEER. Trimming pared 0 bases from V and 2 bases from J, leaving 5 bases between. CDR3 sequence reads: CASSQEGGNQPQHF. The CDR3 DNA is TGCGCCAGCAGCCAAGAGGGTGGCAATCAGCCCCAGCATTTT.

On this clonotype: A much larger clone lies one base from this, so it may be a read error. CDR3 nucleotide sequence: TGCGCCAGCAGCTCGGTACACGCGGGAGATGGCTACACCTTC. It encodes CASSSVHAGDGYTF. The rearrangement links TRBV5-1 to TRBJ1-2; D call uncertain. The germline V and J ends were trimmed by 3 bases and 6 bases, with 15 bases remaining between them. CDR3 size: 14 residues. CDR1 is SGHRS and CDR2 is YFSETQ in the germline V gene.

The chain uses TRBV10-3 and TRBJ1-1; D is possibly TRBD1 (6 bases). Germline CDR1 and CDR2: ENHRY and SYGVKD. V was cut by 6 bases and J by 7 bases, with 12 bases left in between. The CDR3 is 12 amino acids. CDR3 amino acids: CAISGGQDEAFF. DNA of the CDR3: TGTGCCATCAGCGGGGGGCAGGATGAAGCTTTCTTT.

The V gene is TRBV6-1, the J gene TRBJ2-7; D remains unclear. The germline V gene has CDR1 MNHNS and CDR2 SASEGT. CDR3 size: 11 residues. Deletions cut 2 bases from V and 6 bases from J, with 5 bases between. CDR3 residues: CASSEWGEQYF. Written as DNA, the CDR3 is TGTGCCAGCAGTGAATGGGGCGAGCAGTACTTC.

The chain uses TRBV2 and TRBJ1-4; 8 bases map to TRBD1. Germline CDR1 and CDR2: SNHLY and FYNNEI. The CDR3 loop spans 15 amino acids. V shed 5 bases and J 4 bases; nucleotides not matched to a gene: 6. CDR3 sequence (DNA): TGTGCCAGCAGTCCCCGACAGGGGTTTAATGAAAAACTGTTTTTT. Translation: CASSPRQGFNEKLFF. Based on the CDR3 plus reference TRBV2 and TRBJ1-4, the full variable domain is EPEVTQTPSHQVTQMGQEVILRCVPISNHLYFYWYRQILGQKVEFLVSFYNNEISEKSEIFDDQFSVERPDGSNFTLKIRSTKLEDSAMYFCASSPRQGFNEKLFFGSGTQLSVL.

This clonotype was seen ten or more times. CDR3 sequence reads: CSVAQGGETQYF. DNA for the CDR3: TGCAGCGTTGCACAGGGAGGGGAGACCCAGTACTTC. The chain carries TRBV29-1 and TRBJ2-5; possibly TRBD2 for D (7 bases). This CDR3 has 12 amino acids. CDR1 SQVTM and CDR2 ANQGSEA come from the germline V gene. V was pared by 4 bases and J by 5 bases, with 11 bases between.

This clonotype was recorded many times. The gene calls are TRBV7-8 and TRBJ1-1; D might be TRBD1 (5 bases). The CDR3 is made up of 15 amino acids. Trimming left V 0 bases short and J 0 bases short, with 8 bases between. The germline CDR1 and CDR2 sequences are SGHVS and FQNEAQ. This CDR3 is CASSLAGHLNTEAFF. The CDR3 coding sequence is TGTGCCAGCAGCTTAGCCGGACACCTGAACACTGAAGCTTTCTTT.

This clonotype was counted ten times or more. This chain connects TRBV29-1 to TRBJ1-1, with D possibly matching TRBD1 (5 bases). The V end lost 7 bases, the J end lost 12 bases, and 21 bases lay between the germline ends. The CDR3 length is 12 residues. The germline CDR1 and CDR2 sequences are SQVTM and ANQGSEA. The CDR3 reads CSAKGRNFHTFF. In nucleotides, the CDR3 is TGCAGCGCTAAGGGACGTAACTTTCATACTTTCTTT.

The rearrangement links TRBV29-1 to TRBJ1-2; 12 nucleotides agree with TRBD1. Germline assignment: CDR1 SQVTM and CDR2 ANQGSEA. The V gene end was trimmed by 8 bases and the J gene end by 3 bases; junction bases not matched to a gene: 10. CDR3 length equals 15 residues. Here the CDR3 DNA reads TGCAGCTCTTGGGGACAGGGGGCGATAGACTATGGCTACACCTTC. Translation gives CSSWGQGAIDYGYTF.

The chain recombines TRBV7-9 with TRBJ1-2; TRBD1 is a possible D gene (5 bases). V shed 5 bases and J shed 7 bases, with 20 bases lying between them. The CDR3 is 15 residues long. Germline values: CDR1 SEHNR, CDR2 FQNEAQ (reference sequence). This chain's CDR3 is CASSVDWQGGSGYTF. The CDR3 nucleotides are TGTGCCAGCAGCGTGGACTGGCAGGGAGGAAGTGGCTACACCTTC.

The table lists this clonotype with many counts. J is TRBJ2-7 and V is TRBV20-1; 11 nucleotides match TRBD2. The CDR3 is 15 amino acids. CDR1 is DFQATT, CDR2 SNEGSKA, per germline (reference sequence). V trimming: 6 bases; J trimming: 2 bases; junction bases outside the gene matches: 9. CDR3 amino acids: CSATPLAGAAYEQYF. Here the CDR3 DNA reads TGCAGTGCCACCCCACTAGCGGGAGCAGCCTACGAGCAGTACTTC.

In its sample, this clonotype was seen a few times. The chain is built from TRBV7-2 and TRBJ2-5, with a tentative D call TRBD2 (5 bases). Deletions cut 2 bases from V and 4 bases from J, with 20 bases between. Germline V gives CDR1 SGHTA, CDR2 FQGNSA. This CDR3 contains 17 residues. The CDR3 region has the DNA TGTGCCAGCAGCTTACTCCACCTCACACTAGAAGGAGAGACCCAGTACTTC. Encoded protein: CASSLLHLTLEGETQYF.

This clonotype was observed many times. The chain combines TRBV9 with TRBJ1-3, with a weak D call TRBD1 (5 bases). V lost 2 bases, J lost 0 bases, and 9 bases lay in between. Per the germline V gene, CDR1 is SGDLS and CDR2 is YYNGEE. CDR3 length: 15 amino acids. As DNA, the CDR3 is TGTGCCAGCAGCGTCGCACAGGTCTCTGGAAACACCATATATTTT. Translated: CASSVAQVSGNTIYF.

Regarding this clonotype: The conserved final phenylalanine or tryptophan is absent from the CDR3, which likely points to a read error. This chain joins TRBV6-5 and TRBJ1-1, with D possibly TRBD1 on 5 matching bases. V was pared by 5 bases and J by 6 bases, with 19 bases between. Germline V gene lookup returns CDR1 MNHEY and CDR2 SVGAGI. The CDR3 runs to 15 residues. The CDR3 DNA sequence: TGTGCCAGCAGTCATTACATAATCCAGGGCGCTGAAGCTTTCCTT. Translated, it gives CASSHYIIQGAEAFL.

The sample holds many counts of this clonotype. The chain recombines TRBV15 with TRBJ1-3; unclear D gene. The germline V and J ends were trimmed by 5 bases and 4 bases, with 15 bases remaining between them. There are 15 residues in the CDR3. Germline V gives CDR1 LNHNV, CDR2 YYDKDF (reference sequence). The CDR3 loop is CATSDRLKTGNTIYF. As DNA, the CDR3 is TGTGCCACCAGCGACCGACTCAAGACAGGAAACACCATATATTTT.

The rearrangement uses TRBV2 and TRBJ2-7; 10 bases align to TRBD2. J was trimmed by 0 bases and V by 6 bases; bases with no gene match: 5. Germline V lookup: CDR1 SNHLY, CDR2 FYNNEI. The CDR3 runs to 15 residues. CDR3 in amino acids: CASRALAGSSYEQYF. In DNA form, the CDR3 reads TGTGCCAGCAGAGCACTAGCGGGGAGCTCCTACGAGCAGTACTTC. The full variable domain, completed using reference TRBV2 and TRBJ2-7, is EPEVTQTPSHQVTQMGQEVILRCVPISNHLYFYWYRQILGQKVEFLVSFYNNEISEKSEIFDDQFSVERPDGSNFTLKIRSTKLEDSAMYFCASRALAGSSYEQYFGPGTRLTVT.